Shown below are 24 T cell receptor beta chains from a single sample sequenced in a study of blood T cell repertoires in COVID-19. Libraries were prepared by immunoSEQ multiplex PCR; TCRdb keeps only in-frame clonotypes and omits some of them. In the table there are about 230,000 clones, roughly 86% of which are singletons. Material: PBMCs or T cells enriched from blood (not recorded which). The receptors come from a woman aged 30 to 39 with acute COVID-19.

Comment on this clone: One junction end does not reproduce the germline sequence, and a read error may be involved. This rearrangement joins TRBV6-1 to TRBJ1-6; D is undetermined. In germline, CDR1 is MNHNS, CDR2 SASEGT. The CDR3 covers 16 residues. The CDR3: CASSEVPGSFNSPLHF. In nucleotides, the CDR3 is TGTGCCAGCAGTGAAGTCCCGGGATCCTTTAATTCACCCCTCCACTTT.

The sample holds many counts of this clone. The chain has TRBV4-3 and TRBJ1-2, with 7 nucleotides matching TRBD1. Germline V gene data show CDR1 as LGHNA and CDR2 as YSLEER. V trimming: 0 bases; J trimming: 4 bases; junction bases outside the gene matches: 8. The CDR3 length is 16 residues. CDR3: CASSQETGTALYGYTF. CDR3 nucleotide sequence: TGCGCCAGCAGCCAAGAAACCGGGACAGCCCTCTATGGCTACACCTTC.

This chain joins TRBV9 and TRBJ1-1, with TRBD1 identical over 8 bases. The CDR3 sequence is 16 residues long. Trimming at V came to 0 bases and at J to 4 bases, leaving 8 bases not matched to a gene. Germline V CDR1 and CDR2: SGDLS, YYNGEE. This chain's CDR3 is CASSVAPGGVGTEAFF. The CDR3 region has the DNA TGTGCCAGCAGCGTAGCCCCAGGGGGCGTTGGCACTGAAGCTTTCTTT. The whole variable domain, remainder taken from reference TRBV9 and TRBJ1-1, is DSGVTQTPKHLITATGQRVTLRCSPRSGDLSVYWYQQSLDQGLQFLIQYYNGEERAKGNILERFSAQQFPDLHSELNLSSLELGDSALYFCASSVAPGGVGTEAFFGQGTRLTVV.

CDR3 in amino acids: CAWGLSPWNEQFF. CDR3 DNA sequence: TGTGCCTGGGGGCTCAGTCCTTGGAATGAGCAGTTCTTC. This sequence joins TRBV30 and TRBJ2-1, with no clear D. The CDR3 runs 13 residues. Germline V gives CDR1 GTSNPN, CDR2 SVGIG (reference sequence). V gave up 5 bases and J gave up 7 bases, with 15 bases separating them.

For this clone: Other DNA variants within this sample encode the same CDR3. This CDR3 reads CSARQSYEQYF. The CDR3 DNA reads TGCAGTGCCCGACAGAGCTACGAGCAGTACTTC. This chain joins TRBV20-1 and TRBJ2-7; D is possibly TRBD1 (5 bases). The CDR3 covers 11 residues. V lost 6 bases and J 3 bases, leaving 9 bases between the germline ends. Germline V gives CDR1 DFQATT, CDR2 SNEGSKA (reference sequence).

CDR3 DNA: TGTGCCACCAGTGGCAATGAGGGAAAGACCGGGGAGCTGTTTTTT. Translating gives CATSGNEGKTGELFF. The chain has TRBV24-1 and TRBJ2-2; D is perhaps TRBD2 (5 bases). CDR1 and CDR2 (germline): KGHDR, SFDVKD. There are 15 residues in the CDR3. V was trimmed by 5 bases and J by 5 bases, leaving 14 bases between them.

The chain uses TRBV2 and TRBJ2-7; 11 bases line up with TRBD1. The CDR3 loop spans 13 amino acids. Germline V CDR1 and CDR2: SNHLY, FYNNEI. The V segment lost 6 bases and the J segment 6 bases; nucleotides outside the gene matches: 4. The DNA of the CDR3 is TGTGCCAGCAGGGGACAGGGGGACCGCGAGCAGTACTTC. Translating it yields CASRGQGDREQYF.

The genes are TRBV5-1 and TRBJ2-5, with D tentatively TRBD2 (5 bases). The V and J ends lost 0 bases and 4 bases respectively, with 10 bases between them. Germline V CDR1 and CDR2: SGHRS, YFSETQ. This CDR3 has 14 amino acids. The CDR3 is CASSLEASRETQYF. The CDR3 nucleotides are TGCGCCAGCAGCTTGGAGGCTAGCCGAGAGACCCAGTACTTC.

The gene calls are TRBV3-1 (or the pseudogene TRBV3-2) and TRBJ2-1; D is possibly TRBD2 (5 bases). The CDR3 runs to 17 residues. V lost 4 bases to trimming and J lost 8 bases, with 24 bases between them. CDR1 and CDR2 (germline): LGHDT, YNNKEL (reference sequence). The CDR3 sequence: CASSLVRWIGEGHEQFF. The CDR3 DNA follows: TGTGCCAGCAGCCTCGTGAGATGGATAGGTGAGGGCCATGAGCAGTTCTTC.

The chain joins TRBV27 to TRBJ2-1; 11 nucleotides agree with TRBD2. V lost 5 bases, J lost 9 bases, and 9 bases stayed unmatched. The CDR3 loop spans 15 amino acids. The germline gives CDR1 MNHEY, CDR2 SMNVEV (reference sequence). The CDR3 protein is CASSLLTSGVGEQFF. The CDR3 DNA is TGTGCCAGCAGTCTCCTGACTAGCGGGGTTGGTGAGCAGTTCTTC.

The rearrangement uses TRBV10-1 and TRBJ1-6; the D gene is possibly TRBD1 (5 bases). This CDR3 is built from 16 residues. Looked up from germline, CDR1 is WNHNN and CDR2 is SYGVQD (reference sequence). Deletions cut 10 bases from V and 1 base from J, with 17 bases between. The CDR3 spells CATSSTVGSYNSPLHF. CDR3 in DNA: TGCGCCACCTCGTCGACAGTGGGGTCCTATAATTCACCCCTCCACTTT.

This clone has only one observation. CDR3 DNA: TGTGCCAGCAGCCTCATAGCGGGGGGCGCCGAGCAGTACTTC. Translating it yields CASSLIAGGAEQYF. The chain combines TRBV7-3 with TRBJ2-7; 10 nucleotides line up with TRBD2. CDR3 size: 14 residues. V lost 5 bases and J lost 6; bases outside the gene matches: 7. Germline values: CDR1 SGHTA, CDR2 FQGTGA.

This clone was seen only once. The DNA of the CDR3 is TGTGCCAGCAGCTTAGGGCTTGGGACTATCGCCTACGAGCAGTACTTC. This sequence encodes CASSLGLGTIAYEQYF. The chain is built from TRBV7-2 and TRBJ2-7; TRBD2 agrees at 7 bases. This CDR3 has 16 residues. The ends lost 1 base at V and 2 bases at J; junction bases unmatched: 8. Germline values: CDR1 SGHTA, CDR2 FQGNSA.

This chain connects TRBV20-1 to TRBJ1-2; D possibly corresponds to TRBD1 (6 bases). The CDR3 covers 11 residues. Trimming left V 5 bases short and J 5 bases short, with 9 bases between. Per germline, CDR1 DFQATT and CDR2 SNEGSKA (reference sequence). CDR3 coding DNA: TGCAGTGCTCCGAGGGGGTATGGCTACACCTTC. Translation: CSAPRGYGYTF.

This chain uses TRBV9 with TRBJ2-2; D perhaps matches TRBD1 (6 bases). There are 15 residues in the CDR3. V dropped 2 bases and J dropped 5 bases, with 13 bases sitting between them. The germline V gene has CDR1 SGDLS and CDR2 YYNGEE. The CDR3 reads CASSVVGAATGELFF. The CDR3 DNA reads TGTGCCAGCAGCGTCGTGGGGGCAGCTACCGGGGAGCTGTTTTTT.

The chain links TRBV5-1 to TRBJ2-2; 8 bases align to TRBD2. The trim removed 3 bases at V and 6 bases at J, leaving 16 bases unmatched. CDR3 length equals 18 residues. Germline loops: CDR1 SGHRS, CDR2 YFSETQ. CDR3 protein: CASSSLRTGGASSGELFF. The CDR3 nucleotides read TGCGCCAGCAGCTCACTCAGGACCGGGGGGGCGAGTTCCGGGGAGCTGTTTTTT.

The CDR3 bases are TGTGCCAGCAGCTCAGGGGGTAATGAAAAACTGTTTTTT. It is translated as CASSSGGNEKLFF. The V and J genes are TRBV5-4 and TRBJ1-4; TRBD1 matches at 7 bases. Germline V gene lookup returns CDR1 SGHNT and CDR2 YYREEE (reference sequence). Losses at the gene ends were 3 bases for V and 4 bases for J; bases not matched to a gene: 0. The CDR3 runs 13 residues. The entire variable domain, with the rest obtained from reference TRBV5-4 and TRBJ1-4, is as follows: ETGVTQSPTHLIKTRGQQVTLRCSSQSGHNTVSWYQQALGQGPQFIFQYYREEENGRGNFPPRFSGLQFPNYSSELNVNALELDDSALYLCASSSGGNEKLFFGSGTQLSVL.

J is TRBJ1-1 and V is TRBV19; a possible D gene is TRBD1 (6 bases). This CDR3 is 16 amino acids long. The ends were cut back, 3 bases at V and 2 bases at J, with 16 bases in the middle. Germline CDR1 and CDR2: LNHDA and SQIVND (reference sequence). In DNA form, the CDR3 reads TGTGCCAGTAGTATCTTACACGGACAGACTAACACTGAAGCTTTCTTT. Translation: CASSILHGQTNTEAFF.

The chain employs TRBV27 and TRBJ1-2; D is perhaps TRBD1 (5 bases). This CDR3 contains 14 residues. Germline CDR1 MNHEY, CDR2 SMNVEV (reference sequence). Trimming left V 6 bases short and J 3 bases short, with 14 bases between. Written as DNA, the CDR3 is TGTGCCAGCAGCCCTAGGAGGGGCGACTATGGCTACACCTTC. Its protein product is CASSPRRGDYGYTF.

The chain combines TRBV15 with TRBJ1-2; D is perhaps TRBD1 (6 bases). The CDR3 extends over 13 amino acids. Looked up from germline, CDR1 is LNHNV and CDR2 is YYDKDF (reference sequence). V was shortened by 0 bases and J by 7 bases, with 9 bases between the two germline ends. The CDR3 bases are TGTGCCACCAGCAGAGATAGGACAGTTGGCTACACCTTC. Encoded protein: CATSRDRTVGYTF. Supplemented by reference TRBV15 and TRBJ1-2, the full variable domain reads DAMVIQNPRYQVTQFGKPVTLSCSQTLNHNVMYWYQQKSSQAPKLLFHYYDKDFNNEADTPDNFQSRRPNTSFCFLDIRSPGLGDTAMYLCATSRDRTVGYTFGSGTRLTVV.

The chain combines TRBV19 with TRBJ1-2; D is possibly TRBD1 (5 bases). This CDR3 has 13 amino acids. The V end was cut by 4 bases, the J end by 6 bases, with 12 bases between. Per the germline V gene, CDR1 is LNHDA and CDR2 is SQIVND (reference sequence). The CDR3 region is CASSNSRVDGYTF. Written as DNA, the CDR3 is TGTGCCAGTAGTAATAGCAGGGTGGATGGCTACACCTTC. The full variable domain, rest sourced from reference TRBV19 and TRBJ1-2, is DGGITQSPKYLFRKEGQNVTLSCEQNLNHDAMYWYRQDPGQGLRLIYYSQIVNDFQKGDIAEGYSVSREKKESFPLTVTSAQKNPTAFYLCASSNSRVDGYTFGSGTRLTVV.

This chain links TRBV5-4 with TRBJ2-7; D may be TRBD2 (5 bases). The CDR3 covers 15 residues. V was trimmed by 4 bases and J by 0 bases, leaving 14 bases between them. The germline gives CDR1 SGHNT, CDR2 YYREEE (reference sequence). The CDR3 loop is CASSVGGPYSYEQYF. CDR3 bases: TGTGCCAGCAGCGTTGGAGGCCCTTACTCCTACGAGCAGTACTTC.

This rearrangement joins TRBV19 to TRBJ2-3; the D gene is possibly TRBD2 (5 bases). The length of the CDR3 is 15 residues. Between the trimmed V and J ends, which lost 6 bases and 0 bases, there was a span of 13 bases. Germline V gene sequence: CDR1 LNHDA, CDR2 SQIVND (reference sequence). The CDR3 sequence is CASSSGSTSTDTQYF. The CDR3 DNA reads TGTGCCAGTAGCTCGGGGTCAACTAGCACAGATACGCAGTATTTT.

The CDR3, as DNA: TGTGCCAGCACCCTAGGGGGGGGTAATGAAAAACTGTTTTTT. This encodes CASTLGGGNEKLFF. The chain links TRBV28 to TRBJ1-4; TRBD1 might be the D (6 bases). The germline V and J ends were trimmed by 7 bases and 4 bases, with 13 bases remaining between them. Germline V gene sequence: CDR1 MDHEN, CDR2 SYDVKM. This CDR3 is 14 amino acids long.